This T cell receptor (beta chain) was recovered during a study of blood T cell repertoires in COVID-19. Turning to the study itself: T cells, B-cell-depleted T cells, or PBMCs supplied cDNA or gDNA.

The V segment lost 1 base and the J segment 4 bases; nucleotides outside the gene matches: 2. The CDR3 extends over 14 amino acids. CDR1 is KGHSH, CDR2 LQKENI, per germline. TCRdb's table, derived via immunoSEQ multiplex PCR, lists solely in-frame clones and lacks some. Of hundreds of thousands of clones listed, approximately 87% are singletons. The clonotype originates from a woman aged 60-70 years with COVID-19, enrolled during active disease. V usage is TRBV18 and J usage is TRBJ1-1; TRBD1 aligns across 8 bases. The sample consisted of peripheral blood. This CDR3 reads CASSPQTGATEAFF. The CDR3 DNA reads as TGTGCCAGCTCACCACAGACAGGGGCCACTGAAGCTTTCTTT. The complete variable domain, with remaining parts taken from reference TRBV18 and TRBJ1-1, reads NAGVMQNPRHLVRRRGQEARLRCSPMKGHSHVYWYRQLPEEGLKFMVYLQKENIIDESGMPKERFSAEFPKEGPSILRIQQVVRGDSAAYFCASSPQTGATEAFFGQGTRLTVV.